Given below is one T cell receptor (beta chain) in context. Its antigen is undetermined. With a much larger clone just one base away, this may be a read error. The data are from a study of glioma-infiltrating T cells. Overall study findings and caveats: Only very few CDR3 sequences appeared in both tissue and blood. Gliomas, especially low-grade, showed above-expected tissue-blood divergence; non-neoplastic patients showed below.

Amplification of TCR alpha and beta CDR3 regions from RNA used iRepertoire nested multiplex PCR. TCRdb analysed the multiplex PCR reads with MiXCR anew, one entry per CDR3 protein. Of roughly 4,700 distinct CDR3 sequences listed, approximately 22% are singletons. Germline CDR1 is SGHRS and CDR2 is YFSETQ. The CDR3 totals 14 residues. Sequencing used glioma tissue, nonneoplastic brain tissue, or PBMCs (not recorded which). The source is a human donor with low-grade glioma or glioblastoma, undergoing nonglioma brain surgery, or in good health (not recorded which). J is TRBJ2-7 and V is TRBV5-1, with D unclear. The CDR3 coding sequence is TGCGCCAGCAGCTCCGGACGGAACTCCTACGAGCATTACTTC. Translation: CASSSGRNSYEHYF.